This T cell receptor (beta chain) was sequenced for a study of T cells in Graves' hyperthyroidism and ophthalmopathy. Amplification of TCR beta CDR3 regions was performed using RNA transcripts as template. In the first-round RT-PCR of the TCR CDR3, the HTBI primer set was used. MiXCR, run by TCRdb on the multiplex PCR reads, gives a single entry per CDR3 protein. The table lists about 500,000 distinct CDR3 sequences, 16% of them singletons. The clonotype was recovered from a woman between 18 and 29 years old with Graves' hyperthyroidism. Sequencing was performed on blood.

CDR3 region: CASSSYRVAGNYEQYF. In DNA form, the CDR3 reads TGTGCCAGCAGTTCCTACCGGGTGGCGGGCAACTACGAGCAGTACTTC. The chain links TRBV6-5 to TRBJ2-7; D possibly corresponds to TRBD2 (5 bases). V lost 4 bases to trimming and J lost 3 bases, with 19 bases between them. Germline CDR1 reads MNHEY; CDR2 reads SVGAGI. The CDR3 length is 16 residues.